Listed here are 24 T cell receptor beta chains from one sample, sequenced in a study of T cells after posttransplantation cyclophosphamide. Clones were read by immunoSEQ multiplex PCR, and TCRdb kept only the in-frame ones, dropping some. The profile covers 35,000 to 55,000 clones, none occurring a single time. Sequenced: PBMCs. These receptors were obtained from a man aged 35 to 55 in good health, CMV-negative, and a related stem cell transplant donor.

This clone was seen repeatedly, ten times or more. The chain carries TRBV5-1 and TRBJ2-7; D may be TRBD2 (5 bases). The CDR3 loop spans 15 amino acids. Germline loops: CDR1 SGHRS, CDR2 YFSETQ. V lost 3 bases to trimming and J lost 5 bases, with 18 bases between them. CDR3 nucleotide sequence: TGCGCCAGCAGCTCCTCCGGGCCTCGGGGTGACGAGCAGTACTTC. It codes for CASSSSGPRGDEQYF.

The V gene is TRBV7-9, the J gene TRBJ1-5; D possibly corresponds to TRBD1 (6 bases). Germline CDR1 reads SEHNR; CDR2 reads FQNEAQ (reference sequence). Trimming removed 1 base at V and 4 bases at J, with 14 bases between. The CDR3 is 16 amino acids. The chain's CDR3 is CASSLGPTGRNQPQHF. CDR3 in DNA: TGTGCCAGCAGCTTAGGCCCAACAGGGCGAAATCAGCCCCAGCATTTT.

In this sample, this clone turned up many times. The genes are TRBV14 and TRBJ2-3, with TRBD2 matching over 15 bases. Germline-derived CDR1 and CDR2 are SGHDN and FVKESK. With V trimmed by 5 bases and J by 6 bases, 9 bases remained unmatched. The CDR3 has 17 residues. The CDR3 region is CASSAPTGLAGGDTQYF. In nucleotides, the CDR3 is TGTGCCAGCAGCGCCCCCACGGGACTAGCGGGGGGCGATACGCAGTATTTT.

This clone was counted many times. This chain connects TRBV7-9 to TRBJ1-1; 8 bases line up with TRBD1. J gave up 0 bases and V 4 bases, and 7 bases lay outside the gene matches. The CDR3 loop spans 16 amino acids. The germline CDR1 and CDR2 sequences are SEHNR and FQNEAQ (reference sequence). CDR3 sequence reads: CASSSGQAVLNTEAFF. The CDR3 nucleotides read TGTGCCAGCAGCTCGGGACAGGCCGTGCTGAACACTGAAGCTTTCTTT.

This clone came up many times. The rearrangement uses TRBV7-8 and TRBJ1-2, with 7 bases matching TRBD1. CDR3 length: 15 amino acids. V was clipped by 1 base and J by 4 bases; unmatched bases: 6. Germline V lookup: CDR1 SGHVS, CDR2 FQNEAQ. The CDR3 loop reads CASSLDQGVSYGYTF. The CDR3 DNA reads TGTGCCAGCAGCTTAGATCAGGGGGTCTCCTATGGCTACACCTTC. Full variable domain (missing parts from reference TRBV7-8 and TRBJ1-2): GAGVSQSPRYKVAKRGQDVALRCDPISGHVSLFWYQQALGQGPEFLTYFQNEAQLDKSGLPSDRFFAERPEGSVSTLKIQRTQQEDSAVYLCASSLDQGVSYGYTFGSGTRLTVV.

This clone was recorded many times. The chain has TRBV10-1 and TRBJ1-2, with TRBD1 identical over 9 bases. This CDR3 is built from 12 residues. V was clipped by 7 bases and J by 7 bases; unmatched bases: 4. Germline values: CDR1 WNHNN, CDR2 SYGVQD (reference sequence). CDR3 in DNA: TGCGCCAGCACCCAGACAGGGGGTGGCTACACCTTC. It translates to CASTQTGGGYTF.

The table lists this clone with many counts. The chain couples TRBV6-5 to TRBJ2-1, with unresolved D. Germline V gene data show CDR1 as MNHEY and CDR2 as SVGAGI. V was trimmed by 5 bases and J by 0 bases, leaving 11 bases between them. The CDR3 length is 15 residues. CDR3 nucleotides: TGTGCCAGCAGTCGCCGTTGGAGCTCCTACAATGAGCAGTTCTTC. Its protein product is CASSRRWSSYNEQFF.

The chain employs TRBV27 and TRBJ1-2; unclear D gene. Germline V CDR1 and CDR2: MNHEY, SMNVEV (reference sequence). V was pared by 7 bases and J by 0 bases, with 15 bases between. The CDR3 loop spans 15 amino acids. The CDR3 DNA sequence: TGTGCCAGCATACCTGTTTCAGAAGCTAACTATGGCTACACCTTC. Its translation is CASIPVSEANYGYTF.

This clone occurred many times. V gene TRBV19 combines with J gene TRBJ1-2; weak D call: TRBD1 (5 bases). V dropped 8 bases and J dropped 0 bases, with 16 bases sitting between them. The CDR3 totals 15 residues. Germline V gene data show CDR1 as LNHDA and CDR2 as SQIVND (reference sequence). The CDR3 DNA reads as TGTGCCAGTGAAGGACAAAGGGAAGCTAACTATGGCTACACCTTC. It yields the protein CASEGQREANYGYTF.

This sequence joins TRBV9 and TRBJ2-1; D not resolved. Germline V gives CDR1 SGDLS, CDR2 YYNGEE. The V end was cut by 0 bases, the J end by 12 bases, with 16 bases between. The length of the CDR3 is 14 residues. The CDR3 protein is CASSVEKRPIGQFF. CDR3 in DNA: TGTGCCAGCAGCGTAGAAAAGCGCCCTATCGGGCAGTTCTTC.

This clone occurred many times. The rearrangement joins TRBV27 to TRBJ1-5, with 7 bases lining up with TRBD1. This CDR3 comprises 17 residues. V trimming: 2 bases; J trimming: 7 bases; junction bases outside the gene matches: 14. Germline CDR1 MNHEY, CDR2 SMNVEV (reference sequence). The CDR3 sequence: CASSLPRLQGKYQPQHF. Here the CDR3 DNA reads TGTGCCAGCAGTTTACCCCGTCTACAGGGGAAATACCAGCCCCAGCATTTT.

The sample holds many counts of this clone. CDR3 sequence (DNA): TGTGCCAGCAGCCCACCCAGAAGCGGGACAACAGATACGCAGTATTTT. Its protein product is CASSPPRSGTTDTQYF. The chain combines TRBV7-2 with TRBJ2-3; D is possibly TRBD2 (7 bases). The CDR3 is made up of 16 amino acids. V dropped 5 bases and J dropped 3 bases, with 18 bases sitting between them. The germline V gene encodes CDR1 SGHTA and CDR2 FQGNSA.

The sample holds many counts of this clone. The V and J genes are TRBV19 and TRBJ2-7; 7 bases are shared with TRBD1. V was clipped by 6 bases and J by 7 bases; unmatched bases: 12. CDR3 size: 14 residues. Germline lookup yields CDR1 LNHDA and CDR2 SQIVND (reference sequence). The CDR3 reads CASSPDRAGWEQYF. The CDR3, as DNA: TGTGCCAGTAGCCCCGACAGGGCAGGGTGGGAGCAGTACTTC.

This clone turned up a few times. The chain has TRBV13 and TRBJ2-3, with 7 bases aligning to TRBD2. After removal of 4 bases from V and 4 bases from J, the junction contained 8 bases not matched to a gene. The V gene's germline CDR1 is PRHDT and CDR2 FYEKMQ (reference sequence). This CDR3 region has 15 residues. CDR3 in amino acids: CASSSPAGGADTQYF. The CDR3 DNA reads TGTGCCAGCAGCTCCCCGGCTGGGGGGGCAGATACGCAGTATTTT.

This clone was counted many times. This chain connects TRBV27 to TRBJ2-2; 8 bases line up with TRBD1. V was pared by 3 bases and J by 1 base, with 4 bases of the junction left unmatched. The CDR3 contains 16 residues. CDR1 and CDR2 (germline): MNHEY, SMNVEV (reference sequence). Here the CDR3 DNA reads TGTGCCAGCAGTTTTTCCGGGACAGGGAACACCGGGGAGCTGTTTTTT. Protein product: CASSFSGTGNTGELFF.

This clone was seen ten or more times. J is TRBJ2-5 and V is TRBV19, with 10 bases matching TRBD1. CDR1 and CDR2 (germline): LNHDA, SQIVND (reference sequence). The CDR3 runs to 13 residues. V gave up 11 bases and J gave up 1 base; unmatched junction bases: 4. This chain's CDR3 is CAAGQGTQETQYF. The CDR3 bases are TGTGCCGCGGGACAGGGGACCCAAGAGACCCAGTACTTC.

This clone was counted ten times or more. This chain uses TRBV5-6 with TRBJ2-3; 7 bases match TRBD2. From germline, CDR1 is SGHDT and CDR2 YYEEEE. There are 16 residues in the CDR3. Trimming at V came to 0 bases and at J to 2 bases, leaving 6 bases not matched to a gene. In DNA, the CDR3 is TGTGCCAGCAGCTTGGAACCTAGCGGTATCACAGATACGCAGTATTTT. Protein sequence: CASSLEPSGITDTQYF.

This clone was found many times. V gene TRBV10-3 combines with J gene TRBJ1-2; D call uncertain. The CDR3 contains 12 residues. Germline V gene sequence: CDR1 ENHRY, CDR2 SYGVKD. Trimming stripped 8 bases from V and 0 bases from J, with 7 bases between. The CDR3 is CAIAPANYGYTF. The DNA for the CDR3 is TGTGCCATCGCCCCAGCTAACTATGGCTACACCTTC.

Many counts were recorded for this clone. The chain has TRBV5-6 and TRBJ2-7; D is uncertain. The CDR3 contains 13 residues. Germline assignment: CDR1 SGHDT and CDR2 YYEEEE. Trimming stripped 4 bases from V and 0 bases from J, with 8 bases between. The DNA of the CDR3 is TGTGCCAGCAGCCCCAGGAACTCCTACGAGCAGTACGTC. It specifies CASSPRNSYEQYV.

The table lists this clone with many counts. The V and J genes are TRBV19 and TRBJ1-2; weak D call: TRBD1 (5 bases). The CDR3 contains 14 residues. The germline V gene has CDR1 LNHDA and CDR2 SQIVND (reference sequence). V lost 5 bases to trimming and J lost 2 bases, with 12 bases between them. Here the CDR3 DNA reads TGTGCCAGTAGTTCCCGGACAACAAACTATGGCTACACCTTC. Its translation: CASSSRTTNYGYTF.

This clone has ten or more counts. This chain connects TRBV4-3 to TRBJ1-2; 8 bases agree with TRBD1. The CDR3 is 16 residues long. V shed 0 bases and J 2 bases; nucleotides not matched to a gene: 5. Germline V gene data show CDR1 as LGHNA and CDR2 as YSLEER. CDR3 in amino acids: CASSQEVNRGNYGYTF. The CDR3 region has the DNA TGCGCCAGCAGCCAAGAGGTCAACAGGGGGAACTATGGCTACACCTTC.

This clone was observed a few times. This CDR3 reads CASPQGAGTGELFF. CDR3 nucleotides: TGTGCCAGCCCACAGGGGGCAGGAACCGGGGAGCTGTTTTTT. V usage is TRBV18 and J usage is TRBJ2-2; 9 bases agree with TRBD1. Germline V lookup: CDR1 KGHSH, CDR2 LQKENI. The CDR3 loop spans 14 amino acids. With V trimmed by 8 bases and J by 5 bases, 6 bases remained unmatched.

In this sample, this clone turned up many times. V is TRBV2 and J is TRBJ1-1; 8 positions match TRBD1. Trimming at V came to 6 bases and at J to 0 bases, leaving 9 bases not matched to a gene. Germline V gene lookup returns CDR1 SNHLY and CDR2 FYNNEI. The CDR3 is 16 residues long. This CDR3 is CASSRGQGGMNTEAFF. CDR3 coding DNA: TGTGCCAGCAGCCGTGGACAGGGCGGCATGAACACTGAAGCTTTCTTT.

The table lists this clone with many counts. This chain connects TRBV27 to TRBJ2-5; D is perhaps TRBD1 (6 bases). Germline V lookup: CDR1 MNHEY, CDR2 SMNVEV (reference sequence). Trimming shortened V by 5 bases and J by 0 bases, and 10 bases separated the two germline ends. The CDR3 has 14 residues. The CDR3 region is CASSTTGNQETQYF. The DNA of the CDR3 is TGTGCCAGCAGTACAACAGGGAACCAAGAGACCCAGTACTTC.